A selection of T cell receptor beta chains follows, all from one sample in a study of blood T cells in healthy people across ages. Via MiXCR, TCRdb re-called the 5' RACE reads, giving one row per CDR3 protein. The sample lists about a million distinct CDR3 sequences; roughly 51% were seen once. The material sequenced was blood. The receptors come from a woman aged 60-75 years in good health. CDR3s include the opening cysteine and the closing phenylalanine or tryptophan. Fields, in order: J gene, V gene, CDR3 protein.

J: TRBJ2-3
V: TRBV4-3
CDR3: CASTPRGGNTDTQYF

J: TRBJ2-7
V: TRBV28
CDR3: CASRGGSGEQYF

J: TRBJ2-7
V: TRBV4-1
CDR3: CTSSQDGYSSYEQYF

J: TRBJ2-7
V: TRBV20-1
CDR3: CSARDRAVSDYEQYF

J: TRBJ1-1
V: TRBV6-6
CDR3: CASSHRDNLNTEAFF

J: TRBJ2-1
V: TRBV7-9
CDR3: CASSSIAGLAGSSYNEQFF

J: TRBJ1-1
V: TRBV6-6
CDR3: CASSYFQGTEAFF

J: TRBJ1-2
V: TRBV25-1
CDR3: CASSEGSRTGGSYTF

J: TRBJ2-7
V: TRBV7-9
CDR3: CASSHREDSPYEQYF

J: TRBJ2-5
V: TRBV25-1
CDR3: CASSYDERVGSQETQYF

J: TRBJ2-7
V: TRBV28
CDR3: CASISTGTGGIAQYF

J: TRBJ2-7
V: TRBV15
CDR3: CATSPLVRDEQYF

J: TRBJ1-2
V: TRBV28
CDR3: CASNLLDRADYGYTF

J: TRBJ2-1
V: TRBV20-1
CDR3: CSARGSRGDEQFF

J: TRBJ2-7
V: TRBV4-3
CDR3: CASSQDSRLAGEFRQYF

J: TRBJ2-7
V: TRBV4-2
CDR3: CASSQSDGYEQYF

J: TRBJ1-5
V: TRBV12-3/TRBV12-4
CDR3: CASSLAPPGYSNQPQHF

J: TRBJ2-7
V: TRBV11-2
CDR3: CASSFAGQRSYEQYF

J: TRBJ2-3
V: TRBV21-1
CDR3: CASSDTGGDTQYF

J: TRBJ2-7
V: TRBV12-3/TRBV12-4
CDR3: CASSFVGGSFYEQYF

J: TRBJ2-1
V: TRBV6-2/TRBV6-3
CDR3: CASSYGTGNYNEQFF

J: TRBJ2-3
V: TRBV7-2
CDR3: CASSFDRGQTDTQYF

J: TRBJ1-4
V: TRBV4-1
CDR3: CASSPRGAASNEKLFF

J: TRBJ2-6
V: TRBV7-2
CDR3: CASSPHWTPLRPSGANVLTF

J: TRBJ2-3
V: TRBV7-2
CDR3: CASSGTGTWDTQYF

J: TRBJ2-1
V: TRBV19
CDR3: CASSIGAGPGNEQFF

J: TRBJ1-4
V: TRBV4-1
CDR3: CASSQVVRVTNEKLFF

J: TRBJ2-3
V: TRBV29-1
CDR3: CSVPPGLGSDTQYF

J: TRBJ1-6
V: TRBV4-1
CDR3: CASSLSPVGNSPLHF

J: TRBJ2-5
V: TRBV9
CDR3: CASSVGSGETQYF

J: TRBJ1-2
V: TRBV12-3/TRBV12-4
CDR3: CASSPTDSPNYGYTF

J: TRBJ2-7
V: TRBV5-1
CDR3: CASSKGVGGVSEQYF

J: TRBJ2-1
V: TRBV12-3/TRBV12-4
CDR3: CASSLDLSYNEQFF

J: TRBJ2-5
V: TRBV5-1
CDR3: CASSSGPGRGYERYF

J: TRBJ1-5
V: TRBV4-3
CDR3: CASSHSTGEDQPQHF

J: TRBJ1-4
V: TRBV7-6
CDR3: CASSPRDSFGEKLFF

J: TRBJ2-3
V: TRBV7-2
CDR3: CASSTRSSTDTQYF

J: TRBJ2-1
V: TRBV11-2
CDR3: CASSLWGYGNNEQFF

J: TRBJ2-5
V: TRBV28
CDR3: CASRRTGKQETQYF

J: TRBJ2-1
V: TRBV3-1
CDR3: CASSQDDGGPPYNEQFF

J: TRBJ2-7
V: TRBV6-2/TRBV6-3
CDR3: CASRSFGSSYEQYF

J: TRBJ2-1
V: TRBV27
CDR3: CASSPTSGRFNEQFF

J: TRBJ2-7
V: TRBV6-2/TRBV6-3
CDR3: CASSPPYPTYEQYF

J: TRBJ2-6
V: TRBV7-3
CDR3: CASSLIGVLGASRANVLTF

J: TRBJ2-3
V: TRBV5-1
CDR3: CASSPGLAEGTDTQYF

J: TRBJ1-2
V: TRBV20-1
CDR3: CSARVYGQTGGYTF

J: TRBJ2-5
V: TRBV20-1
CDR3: CSARDLQVQETQYF

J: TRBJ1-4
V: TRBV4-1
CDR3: CASRRTGANEKLFF

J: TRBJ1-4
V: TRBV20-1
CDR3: CSARQGAYEKLFF

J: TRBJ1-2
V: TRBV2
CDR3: CAIISAASDYGYTF

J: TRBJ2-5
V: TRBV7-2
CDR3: CASRGLASNEQYF

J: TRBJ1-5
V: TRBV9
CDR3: CASSAGQGVQPQHF

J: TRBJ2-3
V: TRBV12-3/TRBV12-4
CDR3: CASSYPAPTGRHTSDTQYF

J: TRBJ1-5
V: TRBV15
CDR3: CATSSIYQPQHF

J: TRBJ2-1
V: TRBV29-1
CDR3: CNVWTSGRANNEQFF